The TCR beta chain described here comes from a study of spatial heterogeneity in lung cancer (dated by TCRdb to between 2019 and 2020). Looking at the study overall: Beta-chain transcripts were consistently detected in greater numbers than alpha-chain transcripts, which likely reflects a higher abundance of beta-chain transcripts. At surgery, 200 or so tumor regions, approximately 64 matched nontumor lung samples and 56 PBMC samples were TCR-sequenced for both alpha and beta chains. In the raw uncorrected reads, each unique combination of TCR and UMI appeared on average more than ten times. Nonsynonymous mutation counts, determined by whole-exome sequencing of tumor tissue, were related to features of the TCR repertoire. The study quantitatively compared TCR alpha and beta repertoires across multiple tumor regions, matched nontumor lung and blood in non-small cell lung cancer. The investigation overall reported the following: Additional single-cell paired TCR alpha and beta sequencing was considered necessary to confirm, at a functional level, the hypothesis that regional TCRs recognize regional mutations. Ubiquitous expanded tumor TCRs were found in blood more often at tumor resection than at routine follow-up.

Interpreted using the paper, the time point label stands for: sample taken at primary tumor resection. The donors were about 65 patients from the lung TRACERx cohort who had early-stage, untreated non-small cell lung cancer. Whole RNA extracted from tumor and nontumor lung tissue, or from cryopreserved PBMC samples, was used for TCR sequencing without cell sorting. A patient was chosen for TCR sequencing only when enough RNA was available from at least two tumor regions. V loses 6 bases, J loses 3 bases, and the germline ends lie 21 bases apart. For CDR1 and CDR2, the germline V gene lists MNHEY and SVGEGT. The CDR3 runs 17 residues from the cysteine to the phenylalanine. Kept here is only the CDR3 DNA, which spans 51 bases and is read in frame from base 1. Library generation was performed with 5' RACE. The sequencer listed for this sample is NextSeq 500. To allow correction of PCR and sequencing errors, the TCR library protocol tagged every TCR cDNA molecule with a unique molecular identifier. The paper's data handling went like this. TCR identification, UMI-based error correction and CDR3 extraction were performed with Decombinator tools. TCRs above a frequency of 2 per 1,000, corresponding to the top 1% of the tumor frequency distribution, were defined as expanded. Rényi diversity was computed with the R vegan package after subsampling each repertoire 100 times to 5,000 TCRs. CDR3 similarity networks were built from amino acid triplet string-kernel similarity, with CDR3s being connected when pairwise similarity was above 0.82. The public reads were run again by TCRdb, first through fastp at Q25 and then through MiXCR, and only productive beta chains were kept. Identical CDR3 proteins give one entry, which carries the most common genes and DNA. Clone size and V and J calls follow TCRdb, not the original study. The sample yields about 9,000 distinct CDR3 sequences; about 4.5% were counted once. The top ten clones comprise about 27% of the sample.

With regard to this clonotype: Its specific antigen is unknown. No base-level quality is on record; no much larger clone is a single base apart.

Rearrangement joined TRBV6-2 or TRBV6-3 to TRBJ2-1; the D segment is perhaps TRBD1 or TRBD2, each sharing 5 matched bases. This receptor was identified in a male donor with early-stage non-small cell lung cancer. This material consisted of PBMCs, taken at surgery. CDR3 reads: CASRLTPTGTDYNEQFF. The nucleotide sequence is given as TGTGCCAGCAGACTCACCCCCACCGGGACGGACTACAATGAGCAGTTCTTC.